This T cell receptor (beta chain) comes out of a study of T cells after yellow fever vaccination. Template switching with 5'RACE generated the TCR cDNA and added a universal primer site and UMIs. TCRdb reprocessed the 5' RACE reads via MiXCR and lists one record per CDR3 protein. Of more than 200,000 distinct CDR3 sequences in the sample, roughly 4% were seen once. This clonotype appeared many times. The TCR originated in a man younger than 35 who received the YFV17D yellow fever vaccine. The source was PBMCs, collected 15 days after the yellow fever booster vaccination.

CDR3 loop: CSAEQGARQPQHF. In nucleotides, the CDR3 is TGCAGTGCGGAACAGGGGGCAAGGCAGCCCCAGCATTTT. This chain uses TRBV20-1 with TRBJ1-5; 9 positions match TRBD1. In germline, CDR1 is DFQATT, CDR2 SNEGSKA (reference sequence). CDR3 length equals 13 residues. V gave up 6 bases and J gave up 7 bases; unmatched junction bases: 7.